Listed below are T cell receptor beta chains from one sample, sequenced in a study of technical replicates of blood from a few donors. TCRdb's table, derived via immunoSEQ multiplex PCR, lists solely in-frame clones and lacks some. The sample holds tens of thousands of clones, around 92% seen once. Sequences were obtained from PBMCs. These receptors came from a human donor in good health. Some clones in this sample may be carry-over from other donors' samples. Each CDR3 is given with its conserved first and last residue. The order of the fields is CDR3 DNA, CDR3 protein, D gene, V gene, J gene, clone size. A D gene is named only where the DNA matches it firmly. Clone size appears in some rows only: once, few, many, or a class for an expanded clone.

CDR3nt: TGTGCCAGCAGCCAAGCGTCTAGCGGGGGGACGGGGGAGACCCAGTACTTC
CDR3aa: CASSQASSGGTGETQYF
d_gene: TRBD2
v_gene: TRBV4-2
j_gene: TRBJ2-5
abundance: NA

CDR3nt: TGTGCCAGGGAGGAATCTCGCTCAGAATATTATGGCTACACCTTC
CDR3aa: CAREESRSEYYGYTF
d_gene: NA
v_gene: TRBV6-1
j_gene: TRBJ1-2
abundance: once

CDR3nt: TGTGCCCTAGAAACGAGCTCTGGAAACACCATATATTTT
CDR3aa: CALETSSGNTIYF
d_gene: NA
v_gene: TRBV7-9
j_gene: TRBJ1-3
abundance: once

CDR3nt: TGCGCCAGCAGTGAGCCTGCTTCCCTTTCGACAGCCTGCTCTGGAAACACCATATATTTT
CDR3aa: CASSEPASLSTACSGNTIYF
d_gene: NA
v_gene: TRBV10-1
j_gene: TRBJ1-3
abundance: NA

CDR3nt: TGTGCCAGCAGCTTGTTCTGGGAGGAGGAGGGAGAGACCCAGTACTTC
CDR3aa: CASSLFWEEEGETQYF
d_gene: NA
v_gene: TRBV5-8
j_gene: TRBJ2-5
abundance: NA

CDR3nt: TGTGCCACCAGCGGGGGGGCCAGGGAGACCCAGTACTTC
CDR3aa: CATSGGARETQYF
d_gene: NA
v_gene: TRBV15
j_gene: TRBJ2-5
abundance: NA

CDR3nt: TGTGCCAGTAGTATCGCGGGAGGGGCGCGCGAGCAGTACTTC
CDR3aa: CASSIAGGAREQYF
d_gene: TRBD2
v_gene: TRBV19
j_gene: TRBJ2-7
abundance: once

CDR3nt: TGTGCCAGCAGCTTAGAGCCCAGGGCCTATGGCTACACCTTC
CDR3aa: CASSLEPRAYGYTF
d_gene: NA
v_gene: TRBV11-2
j_gene: TRBJ1-2
abundance: NA

CDR3nt: TGTGCCAGCAGCTTAGAAGGGGGCTCCTACGAGCAGTACTTC
CDR3aa: CASSLEGGSYEQYF
d_gene: NA
v_gene: TRBV7-2
j_gene: TRBJ2-7
abundance: NA

CDR3nt: TGTGCCAGCAGCTTAGCGCCACAGGGGATAGGTGGCTACACCTTC
CDR3aa: CASSLAPQGIGGYTF
d_gene: TRBD1
v_gene: TRBV7-9
j_gene: TRBJ1-2
abundance: NA

CDR3nt: TGTGCCAGCAGCCCGTGGTCGGGGGGCAGCTCCTACGAGCAGTACTTC
CDR3aa: CASSPWSGGSSYEQYF
d_gene: NA
v_gene: TRBV7-6
j_gene: TRBJ2-7
abundance: NA

CDR3nt: TGCGCCAGCAGTGAGATCTCGGGGACTAGACTAGCCAAAAACATTCAGTACTTC
CDR3aa: CASSEISGTRLAKNIQYF
d_gene: TRBD2
v_gene: TRBV10-1
j_gene: TRBJ2-4
abundance: NA

CDR3nt: TGCGCCAGCAGTGGCCCTAGCGGGGAATACAATGAGCAGTTCTTC
CDR3aa: CASSGPSGEYNEQFF
d_gene: TRBD2
v_gene: TRBV10-2
j_gene: TRBJ2-1
abundance: NA

CDR3nt: TGTGCCAGCAGTTCACTAGGGCGCGGGAGGGCGTACGAGCAGTACTTC
CDR3aa: CASSSLGRGRAYEQYF
d_gene: TRBD2
v_gene: TRBV27
j_gene: TRBJ2-7
abundance: once

CDR3nt: TGTGCCAGCAGCTTAGACGGGAGCCGGGATACGCAGTATTTT
CDR3aa: CASSLDGSRDTQYF
d_gene: NA
v_gene: TRBV11-3
j_gene: TRBJ2-3
abundance: NA

CDR3nt: TGTGCCTGGAGGTCATCTACGGGCTACACCTTC
CDR3aa: CAWRSSTGYTF
d_gene: NA
v_gene: TRBV30
j_gene: TRBJ1-2
abundance: NA

CDR3nt: TGTGCCAGCAGCCCGTACACCGGGACAGCAAATTCACCCCTCCACTTT
CDR3aa: CASSPYTGTANSPLHF
d_gene: TRBD1
v_gene: TRBV14
j_gene: TRBJ1-6
abundance: NA

CDR3nt: TGTGCCAGCAGCCCCGGTCTAGCGGGAGGGCCGGGGGAGACCCAGTACTTC
CDR3aa: CASSPGLAGGPGETQYF
d_gene: TRBD2
v_gene: TRBV11-2
j_gene: TRBJ2-5
abundance: NA

CDR3nt: TGTGCCAGCAGCTTGTCGGTAGCGGGATCAGCCGAGCAGTACTTC
CDR3aa: CASSLSVAGSAEQYF
d_gene: TRBD2
v_gene: TRBV7-2
j_gene: TRBJ2-7
abundance: NA

CDR3nt: TGCGCCAGCAGCCAAGAGCAGGGTAACTCACCCCTCCACTTT
CDR3aa: CASSQEQGNSPLHF
d_gene: NA
v_gene: TRBV4-1
j_gene: TRBJ1-6
abundance: NA

CDR3nt: TGTGCCAGCTCACCACCCCTGACAGTGAACTCCTACGAGCAGTACTTC
CDR3aa: CASSPPLTVNSYEQYF
d_gene: NA
v_gene: TRBV18
j_gene: TRBJ2-7
abundance: NA

CDR3nt: TGTGCCAGCAGCCCTTACAGGGGGGCCCCGGACGAAGCTTTCTTT
CDR3aa: CASSPYRGAPDEAFF
d_gene: TRBD1
v_gene: TRBV7-8
j_gene: TRBJ1-1
abundance: NA

CDR3nt: TGTGCCTGCCTCCCGGGAGGTTATCTCCCTGGGGCCAACGTCCTGACTTTC
CDR3aa: CACLPGGYLPGANVLTF
d_gene: TRBD2
v_gene: TRBV30
j_gene: TRBJ2-6
abundance: NA

CDR3nt: TGTGCCAGCAGGAGACTAGCGGGAGGGGACACCGGGGAGCTGTTTTTT
CDR3aa: CASRRLAGGDTGELFF
d_gene: TRBD2
v_gene: TRBV2
j_gene: TRBJ2-2
abundance: NA

CDR3nt: TGTGCCAGCAGCTTAGAGGGCGGGGGTAGGGGCGAGCAGTACTTC
CDR3aa: CASSLEGGGRGEQYF
d_gene: TRBD2
v_gene: TRBV11-2
j_gene: TRBJ2-7
abundance: NA

CDR3nt: TGTGCCAGCAGTGGGAATAAGGGGACAGGGTCGTTTTCTGGCTACACCTTC
CDR3aa: CASSGNKGTGSFSGYTF
d_gene: TRBD1
v_gene: TRBV6-1
j_gene: TRBJ1-2
abundance: NA

CDR3nt: TGTGCCAGCAGCAAACCGGGACAGGGGAATTCACCCCTCCACTTT
CDR3aa: CASSKPGQGNSPLHF
d_gene: TRBD1
v_gene: TRBV5-4
j_gene: TRBJ1-6
abundance: NA

CDR3nt: TGTGCCAGCAGCTTATCCCTAGCGGGAGGGGAAGATACGCAGTATTTT
CDR3aa: CASSLSLAGGEDTQYF
d_gene: TRBD2
v_gene: TRBV7-2
j_gene: TRBJ2-3
abundance: NA

CDR3nt: TGTGCCAGCAGCCCGGGGGGAACTGGGGCCAACGTCCTGACTTTC
CDR3aa: CASSPGGTGANVLTF
d_gene: TRBD2
v_gene: TRBV11-2
j_gene: TRBJ2-6
abundance: NA

CDR3nt: TGCAGCGTTGTCTGGGGCGGAGAATCCTACGAGCAGTACTTC
CDR3aa: CSVVWGGESYEQYF
d_gene: NA
v_gene: TRBV29-1
j_gene: TRBJ2-7
abundance: NA

CDR3nt: TGTGCCTGGAGTGTAGCTAGTTTGAACATTCAGTACTTC
CDR3aa: CAWSVASLNIQYF
d_gene: NA
v_gene: TRBV30
j_gene: TRBJ2-4
abundance: NA

CDR3nt: TGTGCCACCAGCAGAGAAGGGACTAACACCGGGGAGCTGTTTTTT
CDR3aa: CATSREGTNTGELFF
d_gene: NA
v_gene: TRBV15
j_gene: TRBJ2-2
abundance: NA

CDR3nt: TGTGCCAGCAGCTCCTTCGGCGGGGAGCTGTTTTTT
CDR3aa: CASSSFGGELFF
d_gene: NA
v_gene: TRBV7-3
j_gene: TRBJ2-2
abundance: once